A selection of T cell receptor beta chains follows, all from one sample in a study of blood T cell repertoires in COVID-19. Here immunoSEQ multiplex PCR was the method, and the copy in TCRdb shows in-frame clones only, minus some. The sample yields approximately 150,000 clones, 70% to 90% seen once. Source material: peripheral blood. The receptors originated from a woman aged 45-59 years with COVID-19, enrolled during active disease. The CDR3 runs from the conserved cysteine through the conserved F or W. The order of the fields is CDR3 protein, V gene, J gene, CDR3 length, clone size. Clone size, where shown, is once, few, many, or a class for clones that have expanded.

CASSPGTSGGGETQYF,TRBV7-3,TRBJ2-5,16,.
CATSRDLAVYGYTF,TRBV15,TRBJ1-2,14,.
CAWGVGGGYTF,TRBV30,TRBJ1-2,11,.
CATSSRTVNTGELFF,TRBV15,TRBJ2-2,15,.
CASEDNLNQPQHF,TRBV19,TRBJ1-5,13,.
CAISESTSGIGETQYF,TRBV10-3,TRBJ2-5,16,few
CASRDEGGPYGYTF,TRBV25-1,TRBJ1-2,14,.
CASSLGTINTDTQYF,TRBV5-4,TRBJ2-3,15,.
CASSPGLARADTQYF,TRBV7-3,TRBJ2-3,15,.
CASRAGWLNSPLHF,TRBV28,TRBJ1-6,14,.
CASSLALTSGVFGDTQYF,TRBV7-6,TRBJ2-3,18,.
CASSPMGGSGVYGYTF,TRBV3-1/TRBV3-2,TRBJ1-2,16,once
CASSSTGGQPQHF,TRBV19,TRBJ1-5,13,once
CSASAQGNQPQHF,TRBV20-1,TRBJ1-5,13,.
CASSQGSGGPYEQYF,TRBV3-1/TRBV3-2,TRBJ2-7,15,.
CASSSSGGAGNTIYF,TRBV18,TRBJ1-3,15,few
CAWSVRPGQGGKLFF,TRBV30,TRBJ1-4,15,.
CASREGEGTEAFF,TRBV19,TRBJ1-1,13,.
CASSLWASGDHNEQFF,TRBV7-2,TRBJ2-1,16,.
CAWTLGVTGELFF,TRBV30,TRBJ2-2,13,.
CARSLYRDRDYEQYF,TRBV5-3,TRBJ2-7,15,few
CASSLGREQPQHF,TRBV7-9,TRBJ1-5,13,.
CASSISGGGAYNEQFF,TRBV19,TRBJ2-1,16,.
CATSTRTGAKETQYF,TRBV15,TRBJ2-5,15,.
CASSIGGGRRNTEAFF,TRBV19,TRBJ1-1,16,.
CASSLTGGDSPLHF,TRBV9,TRBJ1-6,14,.
CASSLTREETQYF,TRBV5-1,TRBJ2-5,13,.
CASSRAGTVYEQYF,TRBV3-1/TRBV3-2,TRBJ2-7,14,once
CASSPLGGEHEQFF,TRBV7-7,TRBJ2-1,14,few
CASSQERALNSPLHF,TRBV4-1,TRBJ1-6,15,.
CASSSPGQGFYEQYF,TRBV28,TRBJ2-7,15,.
CASIKTGGFTEAFF,TRBV28,TRBJ1-1,14,.
CASSISGTVSYEQYF,TRBV7-2,TRBJ2-7,15,.
CASSPRAGDWEQFF,TRBV18,TRBJ2-1,14,.
CASSPTGLLALTGDTQYF,TRBV4-2,TRBJ2-3,18,.
CASSQIDRGQGYTF,TRBV4-1,TRBJ1-2,14,.
CASSILYGYTF,TRBV19,TRBJ1-2,11,.
CASSQGLLGPGPLNTGELFF,TRBV3-1/TRBV3-2,TRBJ2-2,20,.
CASSQGGGSYNEQFF,TRBV4-2,TRBJ2-1,15,.
CASSSAGQANYGYTF,TRBV18,TRBJ1-2,15,.
CASSSHGGHTEAFF,TRBV7-7,TRBJ1-1,14,.
CASSETGTPQETQYF,TRBV6-1,TRBJ2-5,15,.